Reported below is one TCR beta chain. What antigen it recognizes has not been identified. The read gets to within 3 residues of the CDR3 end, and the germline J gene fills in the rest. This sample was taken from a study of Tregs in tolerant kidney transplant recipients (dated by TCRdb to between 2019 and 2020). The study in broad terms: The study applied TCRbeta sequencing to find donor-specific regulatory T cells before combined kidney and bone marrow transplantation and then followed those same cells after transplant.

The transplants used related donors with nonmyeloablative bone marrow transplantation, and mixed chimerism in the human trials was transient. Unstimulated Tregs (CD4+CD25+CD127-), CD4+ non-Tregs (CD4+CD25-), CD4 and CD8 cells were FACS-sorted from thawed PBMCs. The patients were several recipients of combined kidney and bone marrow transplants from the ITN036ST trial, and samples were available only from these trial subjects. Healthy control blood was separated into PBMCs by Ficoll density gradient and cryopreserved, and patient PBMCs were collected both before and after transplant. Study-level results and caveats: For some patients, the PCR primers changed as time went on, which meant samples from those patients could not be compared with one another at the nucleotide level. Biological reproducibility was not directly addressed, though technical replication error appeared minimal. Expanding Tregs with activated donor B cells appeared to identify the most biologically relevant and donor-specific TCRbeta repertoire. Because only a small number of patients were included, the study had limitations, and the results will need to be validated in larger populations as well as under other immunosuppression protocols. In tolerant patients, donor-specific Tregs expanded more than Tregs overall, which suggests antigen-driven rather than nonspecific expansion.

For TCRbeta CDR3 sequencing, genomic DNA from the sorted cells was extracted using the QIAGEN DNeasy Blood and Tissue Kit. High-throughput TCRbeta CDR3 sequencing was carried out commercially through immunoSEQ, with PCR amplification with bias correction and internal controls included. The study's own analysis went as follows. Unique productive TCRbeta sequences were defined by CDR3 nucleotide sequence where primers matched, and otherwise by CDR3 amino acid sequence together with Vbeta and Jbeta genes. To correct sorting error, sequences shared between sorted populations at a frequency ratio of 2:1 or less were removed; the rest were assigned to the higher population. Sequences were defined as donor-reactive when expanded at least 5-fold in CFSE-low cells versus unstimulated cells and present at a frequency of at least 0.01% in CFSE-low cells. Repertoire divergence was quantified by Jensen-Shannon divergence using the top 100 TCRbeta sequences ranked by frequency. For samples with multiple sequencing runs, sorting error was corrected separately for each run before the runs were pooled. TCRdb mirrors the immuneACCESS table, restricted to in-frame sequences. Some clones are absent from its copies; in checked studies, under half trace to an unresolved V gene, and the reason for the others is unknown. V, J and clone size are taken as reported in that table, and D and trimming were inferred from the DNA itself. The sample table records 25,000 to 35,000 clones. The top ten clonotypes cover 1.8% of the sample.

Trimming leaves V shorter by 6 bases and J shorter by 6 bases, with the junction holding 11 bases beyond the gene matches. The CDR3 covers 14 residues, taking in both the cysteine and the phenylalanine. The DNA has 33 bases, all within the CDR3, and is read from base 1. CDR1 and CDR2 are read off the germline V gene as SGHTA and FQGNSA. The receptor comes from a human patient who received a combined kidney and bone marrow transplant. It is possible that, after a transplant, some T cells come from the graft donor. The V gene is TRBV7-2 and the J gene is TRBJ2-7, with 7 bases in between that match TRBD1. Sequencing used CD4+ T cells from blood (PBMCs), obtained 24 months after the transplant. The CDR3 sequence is CASRPTGDSLEQYF. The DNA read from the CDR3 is TGTGCCAGCAGACCCACCGGGGACAGTCTCGAG.